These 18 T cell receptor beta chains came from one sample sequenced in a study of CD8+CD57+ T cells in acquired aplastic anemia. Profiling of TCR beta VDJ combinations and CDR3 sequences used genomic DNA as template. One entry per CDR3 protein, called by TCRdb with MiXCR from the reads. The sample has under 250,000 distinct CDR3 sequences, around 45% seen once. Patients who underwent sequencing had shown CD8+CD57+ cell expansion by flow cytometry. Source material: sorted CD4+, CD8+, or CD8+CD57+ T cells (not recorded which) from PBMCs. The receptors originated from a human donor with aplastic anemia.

The CDR3 loop is CSVEVVPGQPQHF. The CDR3 nucleotides read TGCAGCGTTGAAGTGGTGCCGGGTCAGCCCCAGCATTTT. The chain links TRBV29-1 to TRBJ1-5; unclear D gene. This CDR3 spans 13 amino acids. V lost 1 base and J lost 6, with 10 bases in between. CDR1 is SQVTM and CDR2 is ANQGSEA in the germline V gene.

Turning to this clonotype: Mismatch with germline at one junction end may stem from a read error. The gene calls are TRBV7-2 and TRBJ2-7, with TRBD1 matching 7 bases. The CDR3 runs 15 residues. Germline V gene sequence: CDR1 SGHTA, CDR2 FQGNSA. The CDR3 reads CASSLETQGWNEQYF. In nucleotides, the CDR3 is TGCGCCAGCAGCTTGGAAACACAGGGGTGGAACGAGCAGTACTTC.

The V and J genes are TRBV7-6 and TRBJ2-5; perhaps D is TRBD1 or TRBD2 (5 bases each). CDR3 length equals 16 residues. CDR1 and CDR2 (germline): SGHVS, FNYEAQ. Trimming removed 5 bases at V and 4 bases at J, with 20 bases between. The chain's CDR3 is CASSTQKVGVRETQYF. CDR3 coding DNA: TGTGCCAGCAGCACCCAAAAGGTGGGGGTTCGAGAGACCCAGTACTTC.

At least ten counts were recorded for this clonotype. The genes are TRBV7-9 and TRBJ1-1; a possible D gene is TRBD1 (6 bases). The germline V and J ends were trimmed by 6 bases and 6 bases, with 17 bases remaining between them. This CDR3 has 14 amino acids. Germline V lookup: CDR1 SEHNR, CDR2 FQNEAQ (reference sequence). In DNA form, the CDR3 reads TGTGCCAGCAGGAGTAGTCCGGGACACTCTGAAGCTTTCTTT. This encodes CASRSSPGHSEAFF.

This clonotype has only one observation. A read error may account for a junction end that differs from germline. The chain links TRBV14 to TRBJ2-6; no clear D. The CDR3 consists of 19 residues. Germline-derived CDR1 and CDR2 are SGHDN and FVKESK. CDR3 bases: TGTGCCAGCAGCCTGCTTGCCGGACCACCAACCTCTGGGACCAACGTCCTGACTTTC. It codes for CASSLLAGPPTSGTNVLTF.

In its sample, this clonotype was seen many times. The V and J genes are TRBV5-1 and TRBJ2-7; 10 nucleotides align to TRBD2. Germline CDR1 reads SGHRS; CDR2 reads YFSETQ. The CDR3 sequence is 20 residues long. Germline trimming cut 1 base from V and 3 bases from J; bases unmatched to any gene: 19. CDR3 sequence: CASSLPREGKKKREGYEQYF. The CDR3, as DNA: TGCGCCAGCAGCTTGCCCCGGGAGGGGAAGAAGAAGCGGGAGGGCTACGAGCAGTACTTC.

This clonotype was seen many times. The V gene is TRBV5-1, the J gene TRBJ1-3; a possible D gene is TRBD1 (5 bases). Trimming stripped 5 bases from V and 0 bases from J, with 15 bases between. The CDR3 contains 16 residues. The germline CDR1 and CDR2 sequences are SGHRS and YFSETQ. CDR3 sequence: CASRRGVTNSGNTIYF. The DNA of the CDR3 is TGCGCCAGCAGGAGGGGTGTTACTAACTCTGGAAACACCATATATTTT.

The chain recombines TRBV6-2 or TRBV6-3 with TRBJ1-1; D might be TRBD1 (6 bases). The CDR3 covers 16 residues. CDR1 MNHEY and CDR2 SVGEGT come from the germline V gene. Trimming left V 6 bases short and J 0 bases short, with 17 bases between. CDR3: CASRWDTDLMNTEAFF. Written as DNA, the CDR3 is TGTGCCAGCAGATGGGACACCGACCTTATGAACACTGAAGCTTTCTTT.

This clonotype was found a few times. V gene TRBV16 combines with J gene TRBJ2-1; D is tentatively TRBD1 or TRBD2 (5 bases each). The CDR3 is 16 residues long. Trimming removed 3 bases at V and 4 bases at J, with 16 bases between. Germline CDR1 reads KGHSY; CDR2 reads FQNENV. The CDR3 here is CASSQSLGVGYNEQFF. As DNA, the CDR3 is TGTGCCAGCAGCCAGAGCTTGGGGGTCGGGTACAATGAGCAGTTCTTC.

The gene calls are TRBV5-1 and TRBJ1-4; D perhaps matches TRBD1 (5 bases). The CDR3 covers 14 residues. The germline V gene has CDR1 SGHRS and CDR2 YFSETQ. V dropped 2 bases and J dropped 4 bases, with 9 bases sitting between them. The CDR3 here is CASSLDSVNEKLFF. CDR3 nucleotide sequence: TGCGCCAGCAGCTTAGACAGTGTTAATGAAAAACTGTTTTTT.

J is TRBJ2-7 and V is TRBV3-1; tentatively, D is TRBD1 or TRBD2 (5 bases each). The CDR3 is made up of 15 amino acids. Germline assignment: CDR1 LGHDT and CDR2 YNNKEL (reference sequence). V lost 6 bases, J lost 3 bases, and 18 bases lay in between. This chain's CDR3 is CASSAPRDGGYEQYF. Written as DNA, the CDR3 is TGTGCCAGCAGTGCCCCTAGGGACGGCGGCTACGAGCAGTACTTC.

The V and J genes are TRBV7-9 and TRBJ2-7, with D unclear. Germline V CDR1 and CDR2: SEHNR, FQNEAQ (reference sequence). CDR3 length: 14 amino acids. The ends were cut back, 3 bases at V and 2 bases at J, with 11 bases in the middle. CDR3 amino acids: CASSFGTTAYEQYF. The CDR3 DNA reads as TGTGCCAGCAGCTTTGGAACGACTGCCTACGAGCAGTACTTC.

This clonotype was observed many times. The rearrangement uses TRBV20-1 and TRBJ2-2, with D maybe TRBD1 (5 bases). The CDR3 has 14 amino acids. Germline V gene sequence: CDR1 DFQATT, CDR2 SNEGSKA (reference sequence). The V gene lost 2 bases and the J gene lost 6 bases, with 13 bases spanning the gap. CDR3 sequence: CSARTKGAPGELFF. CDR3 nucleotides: TGCAGTGCTAGAACCAAAGGGGCCCCCGGGGAGCTGTTTTTT.

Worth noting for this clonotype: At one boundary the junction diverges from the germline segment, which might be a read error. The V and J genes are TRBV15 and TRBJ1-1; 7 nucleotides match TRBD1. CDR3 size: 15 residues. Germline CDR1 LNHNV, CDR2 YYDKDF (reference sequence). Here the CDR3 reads CATGRQTTGITEASF. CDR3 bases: TGTGCCACCGGCAGACAGACGACAGGGATCACTGAAGCTTCCTTT. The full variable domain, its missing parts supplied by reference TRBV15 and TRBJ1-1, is DAMVIQNPRYQVTQFGKPVTLSCSQTLNHNVMYWYQQKSSQAPKLLFHYYDKDFNNEADTPDNFQSRRPNTSFCFLDIRSPGLGDTAMYLCATGRQTTGITEASFGQGTRLTVV.

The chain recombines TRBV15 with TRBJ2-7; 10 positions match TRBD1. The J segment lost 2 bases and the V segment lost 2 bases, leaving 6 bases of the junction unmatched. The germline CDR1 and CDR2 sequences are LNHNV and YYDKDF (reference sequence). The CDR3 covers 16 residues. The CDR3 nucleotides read TGTGCCACCAGCAGACCTCGACAGGGGGCCACCTACGAGCAGTACTTC. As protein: CATSRPRQGATYEQYF.

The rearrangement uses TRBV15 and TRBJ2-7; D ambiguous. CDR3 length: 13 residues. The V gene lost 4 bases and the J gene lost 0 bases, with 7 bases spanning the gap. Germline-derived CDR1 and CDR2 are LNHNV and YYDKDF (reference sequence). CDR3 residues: CATSKRNSYEQYV. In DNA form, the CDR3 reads TGTGCCACCAGCAAGAGAAACTCCTACGAGCAGTACGTC.

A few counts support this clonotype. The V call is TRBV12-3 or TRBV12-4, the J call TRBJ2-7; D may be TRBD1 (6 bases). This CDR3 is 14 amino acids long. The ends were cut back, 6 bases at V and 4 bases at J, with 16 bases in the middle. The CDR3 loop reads CASSAGTPTYEQYF. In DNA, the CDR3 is TGTGCCAGCAGCGCCGGGACACCCACTTACGAGCAGTACTTC.

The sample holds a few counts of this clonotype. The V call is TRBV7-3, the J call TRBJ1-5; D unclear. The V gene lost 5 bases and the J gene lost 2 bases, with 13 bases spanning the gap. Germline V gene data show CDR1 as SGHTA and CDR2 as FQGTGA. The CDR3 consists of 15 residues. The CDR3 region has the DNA TGTGCCAGCAGCCCGGGCCAGGAGGGCAATCAGCCCCAGCATTTT. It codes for CASSPGQEGNQPQHF.